Below, 17 T cell receptor beta chains from the same sample are listed, as sequenced in a study of cytomegalovirus exposure and HLA in healthy donors. 60 Vbeta and 13 Jbeta primers were used in PCR. Some clones are missing from TCRdb's copy, which holds only in-frame ones; the method was immunoSEQ multiplex PCR. The sample lists 180,000 or so clones; about four fifths were seen once. The sequenced sample was PBMCs. Receptors originate from a man aged 35 to 55 in good health and CMV-seronegative.

The chain links TRBV13 to TRBJ2-3, with D perhaps matching TRBD2 (6 bases). Trimming took off 1 base at V and 2 bases at J, with 10 bases between the two ends. CDR3 length: 15 residues. Germline V CDR1 and CDR2: PRHDT, FYEKMQ (reference sequence). Here the CDR3 reads CASSLERGITDTQYF. CDR3 DNA: TGTGCCAGCAGCTTAGAGCGCGGGATCACAGATACGCAGTATTTT.

In its sample, this clone was seen a few times. The chain recombines TRBV6-5 with TRBJ1-2; D perhaps matches TRBD1 (6 bases). The CDR3 has 14 residues. Per germline, CDR1 MNHEY and CDR2 SVGAGI. V lost 5 bases, J lost 0 bases, and 10 bases lay in between. The CDR3 is CASSRDTSNYGYTF. The CDR3 DNA sequence: TGTGCCAGCAGTCGGGACACCTCTAACTATGGCTACACCTTC.

J is TRBJ2-7 and V is TRBV4-2; D is uncertain. Germline V lookup: CDR1 LGHNA, CDR2 YNFKEQ. The CDR3 has 12 amino acids. The V end was cut by 0 bases, the J end by 5 bases, with 5 bases between. CDR3 coding DNA: TGTGCCAGCAGCCAAGAGGGCGACGAGCAGTACTTC. Protein: CASSQEGDEQYF.

The J gene is TRBJ2-7, the V gene TRBV18; D unresolved. V lost 3 bases, J lost 4 bases, and 16 bases lay in between. The CDR3 is made up of 15 amino acids. Looked up from germline, CDR1 is KGHSH and CDR2 is LQKENI. In DNA form, the CDR3 reads TGTGCCAGCTCACCTTCTCCGGGTCCTCAGTACGAGCAGTACTTC. Protein product: CASSPSPGPQYEQYF.

This chain connects TRBV5-1 to TRBJ2-1; 11 bases line up with TRBD2. The CDR3 covers 16 residues. V lost 0 bases, J lost 4 bases, and 3 bases stayed unmatched. Germline V gene data show CDR1 as SGHRS and CDR2 as YFSETQ. CDR3 sequence reads: CASSLGASGGYNEQFF. The CDR3 nucleotides read TGCGCCAGCAGCTTGGGCGCTAGCGGGGGGTACAATGAGCAGTTCTTC.

The V and J genes are TRBV6-5 and TRBJ1-1, with D possibly matching TRBD1 (5 bases). The ends were cut back, 6 bases at V and 5 bases at J, with 16 bases in the middle. Germline V gene lookup returns CDR1 MNHEY and CDR2 SVGAGI. This CDR3 has 14 amino acids. This CDR3 reads CASSYSRGWTEAFF. DNA for the CDR3: TGTGCCAGCAGCTATTCTCGGGGGTGGACTGAAGCTTTCTTT.

The chain joins TRBV7-8 to TRBJ1-1; TRBD1 is a possible D gene (5 bases). V was pared by 2 bases and J by 3 bases, with 13 bases between. CDR1 and CDR2 (germline): SGHVS, FQNEAQ. The CDR3 length is 15 residues. CDR3 amino acids: CASSLTPRGYTEAFF. The CDR3 DNA reads TGTGCCAGCAGCTTAACCCCGCGGGGGTACACTGAAGCTTTCTTT.

This chain links TRBV9 with TRBJ1-2; D is unresolved. This CDR3 has 13 amino acids. In germline, CDR1 is SGDLS, CDR2 YYNGEE. Trimming removed 0 bases at V and 3 bases at J, with 6 bases between. CDR3 in amino acids: CASSVDGDYGYTF. DNA for the CDR3: TGTGCCAGCAGCGTAGACGGAGACTATGGCTACACCTTC.

J is TRBJ2-4 and V is TRBV1; the table's TRBD2 call for D was not verified on the DNA. TRBV1 has pseudogene status. This CDR3 is 17 amino acids long. The CDR3, as DNA: TGCACCAGCAGCCAACTACCAAGAGGCGGGGTTAGCGACATTCAGTACTTC. Its translation: CTSSQLPRGGVSDIQYF.

The J gene is TRBJ2-3, the V gene TRBV9; D unclear. Trimming stripped 3 bases from V and 4 bases from J, with 9 bases between. Germline lookup yields CDR1 SGDLS and CDR2 YYNGEE. The CDR3 covers 13 residues. This chain's CDR3 is CASSASHPDTQYF. CDR3 DNA sequence: TGTGCCAGCAGCGCGAGTCATCCAGATACGCAGTATTTT.

Regarding this clone: Other DNA sequences of this sample code for an identical CDR3. V usage is TRBV30 and J usage is TRBJ1-5; D possibly corresponds to TRBD1 (6 bases). The germline V and J ends were trimmed by 0 bases and 5 bases, with 8 bases remaining between them. Germline values: CDR1 GTSNPN, CDR2 SVGIG (reference sequence). The CDR3 is 13 amino acids. This chain's CDR3 is CAWSVAGDQPQHF. The DNA of the CDR3 is TGTGCCTGGAGTGTTGCAGGGGATCAGCCCCAGCATTTT.

This chain joins TRBV10-3 and TRBJ1-1; 10 positions match TRBD1. The CDR3 has 15 residues. CDR1 and CDR2 from the germline V gene are ENHRY and SYGVKD. J lost 4 bases, V lost 5 bases, and 7 bases had no gene match. Here the CDR3 DNA reads TGTGCCATCAGTCCCGGGACAGGGGTCGTCACTGAAGCTTTCTTT. Translating gives CAISPGTGVVTEAFF.

The sample holds one count of this clone. The chain is built from TRBV4-2 and TRBJ1-6; TRBD1 matches at 9 bases. The V gene's germline CDR1 is LGHNA and CDR2 YNFKEQ. This CDR3 spans 16 amino acids. J gave up 7 bases and V 1 base, and 5 bases lay outside the gene matches. The chain's CDR3 is CASSQATGTGNSPLHF. The CDR3 nucleotides are TGTGCCAGCAGCCAAGCTACCGGGACAGGGAATTCACCCCTCCACTTT.

This clone appeared once. This chain connects TRBV7-8 to TRBJ2-7; possibly TRBD2 for D (6 bases). CDR1 is SGHVS, CDR2 FQNEAQ, per germline. The CDR3 loop spans 14 amino acids. V lost 5 bases and J lost 5, with 16 bases in between. The CDR3, as DNA: TGTGCCAGCAGCCGACGGGGGATCAGGAACGAGCAGTACTTC. Amino acid sequence: CASSRRGIRNEQYF.

The rearrangement uses TRBV28 and TRBJ2-3; TRBD2 aligns across 8 bases. The germline V gene encodes CDR1 MDHEN and CDR2 SYDVKM. This CDR3 region has 16 residues. J was trimmed by 2 bases and V by 5 bases; bases with no gene match: 9. CDR3 in DNA: TGTGCCAGCAGTCCCTCTAAGCGGGGGAACACAGATACGCAGTATTTT. It codes for CASSPSKRGNTDTQYF.

The J gene is TRBJ2-2, the V gene TRBV9, with D unresolved. The germline CDR1 and CDR2 sequences are SGDLS and YYNGEE. Trimming pared 0 bases from V and 2 bases from J, leaving 5 bases between. The CDR3 sequence is 14 residues long. Here the CDR3 DNA reads TGTGCCAGCAGCGTAGCTACTAACACCGGGGAGCTGTTTTTT. Amino acids: CASSVATNTGELFF.

This clone has a handful of counts. CDR3 coding DNA: TGTGCCAGCAGCGTAGCTTCGACAGGGGGCGGTAGTAAGACCCAGTACTTC. As protein: CASSVASTGGGSKTQYF. The chain has TRBV9 and TRBJ2-5; TRBD1 matches 10 bases. CDR1 SGDLS and CDR2 YYNGEE come from the germline V gene. The ends lost 0 bases at V and 6 bases at J; junction bases unmatched: 11. CDR3 length equals 17 residues.